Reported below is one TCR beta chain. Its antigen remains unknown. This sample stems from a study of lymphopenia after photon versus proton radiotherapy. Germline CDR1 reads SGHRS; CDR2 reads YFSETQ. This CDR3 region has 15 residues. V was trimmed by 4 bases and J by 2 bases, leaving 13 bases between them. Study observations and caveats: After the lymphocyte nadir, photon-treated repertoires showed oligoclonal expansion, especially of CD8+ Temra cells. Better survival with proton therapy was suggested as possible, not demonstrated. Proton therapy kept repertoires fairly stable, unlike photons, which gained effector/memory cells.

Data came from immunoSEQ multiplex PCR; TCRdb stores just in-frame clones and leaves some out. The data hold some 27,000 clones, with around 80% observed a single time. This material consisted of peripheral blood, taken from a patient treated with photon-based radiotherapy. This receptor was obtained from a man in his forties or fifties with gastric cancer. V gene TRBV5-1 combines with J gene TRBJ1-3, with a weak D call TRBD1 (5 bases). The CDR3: CASSRGSDPGNTIYF. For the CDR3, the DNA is TGCGCCAGCAGCCGGGGGTCAGACCCTGGAAACACCATATATTTT.